The 18 T cell receptor beta chains reported below all come from one sample, sequenced in a study of blood T cell repertoires in COVID-19. The repertoire was sequenced with immunoSEQ multiplex PCR; TCRdb's copy has only in-frame clones and lacks some. The sample lists about 400,000 clones, roughly 90% occurring once. The sample was PBMCs or T cells enriched from blood (not recorded which). The receptors come from a woman younger than 45 with acute COVID-19.

The chain employs TRBV19 and TRBJ1-4; 7 nucleotides align to TRBD1. The CDR3 spans 15 residues. The ends lost 6 bases at V and 8 bases at J; junction bases unmatched: 12. The germline gives CDR1 LNHDA, CDR2 SQIVND (reference sequence). This chain's CDR3 is CASRTQGRSEEKLFF. CDR3 in DNA: TGTGCCAGTAGAACACAGGGGAGGTCGGAGGAAAAACTGTTTTTT.

The chain joins TRBV4-2 to TRBJ1-1; D may be TRBD1 (5 bases). This CDR3 comprises 17 residues. Germline V gene lookup returns CDR1 LGHNA and CDR2 YNFKEQ. Trimming pared 1 base from V and 4 bases from J, leaving 19 bases between. The CDR3 DNA sequence: TGTGCCAGCAGCCAAGTACCTGGGCAGGGTGAGAGCACTGAAGCTTTCTTT. Translation: CASSQVPGQGESTEAFF.

The rearrangement uses TRBV2 and TRBJ1-4; TRBD1 might be the D (6 bases). This CDR3 region has 16 residues. V was cut by 6 bases and J by 7 bases, with 21 bases left in between. Germline CDR1 SNHLY, CDR2 FYNNEI. The CDR3, as DNA: TGTGCCAGCAGCCGGGGTCCCTACAGGGACGGTGAAAAACTGTTTTTT. Amino acids: CASSRGPYRDGEKLFF.

This clone came up a few times. The CDR3 loop is CASSLNFWESGQFF. CDR3 sequence (DNA): TGTGCCAGCAGTTTGAACTTTTGGGAGAGTGGGCAGTTCTTC. The chain recombines TRBV6-4 with TRBJ2-1; a weak D match, TRBD2 (5 bases). Trimming pared 5 bases from V and 12 bases from J, leaving 20 bases between. Germline loops: CDR1 MRHNA, CDR2 SNTAGT. The CDR3 length is 14 residues.

This chain joins TRBV29-1 and TRBJ2-1; D may be TRBD1 (5 bases). The CDR3 runs 14 residues. V was cut by 3 bases and J by 0 bases, with 9 bases left in between. CDR1 SQVTM and CDR2 ANQGSEA come from the germline V gene. CDR3 loop: CSVDQDNSYNEQFF. The CDR3, as DNA: TGCAGCGTTGACCAGGACAACTCCTACAATGAGCAGTTCTTC.

This clone has just a few counts. Here the CDR3 reads CASSYSRDPRTMAFF. For the CDR3, the DNA is TGTGCCAGCAGTTACTCGCGGGACCCTCGAACGATGGCTTTCTTT. The chain joins TRBV6-5 to TRBJ1-1, with D possibly TRBD1 on 5 matching bases. The CDR3 has 15 amino acids. The V end was cut by 0 bases, the J end by 11 bases, with 19 bases between. Per the germline V gene, CDR1 is MNHEY and CDR2 is SVGAGI.

The V call is TRBV29-1, the J call TRBJ2-7; 9 bases are a match to TRBD2. The CDR3 sequence is 13 residues long. Looked up from germline, CDR1 is SQVTM and CDR2 is ANQGSEA. J was trimmed by 5 bases and V by 7 bases; bases with no gene match: 9. This CDR3 is CSARASGAHEQYF. CDR3 DNA: TGCAGCGCCCGGGCTAGCGGGGCCCACGAGCAGTACTTC.

Here the CDR3 reads CASSVGDTPKAYGYTF. CDR3 sequence (DNA): TGTGCCAGCAGCGTAGGGGACACCCCCAAGGCCTATGGCTACACCTTC. V is TRBV9 and J is TRBJ1-2; D may be TRBD1 (6 bases). The germline gives CDR1 SGDLS, CDR2 YYNGEE. The V gene lost 0 bases and the J gene lost 4 bases, with 16 bases spanning the gap. This CDR3 spans 16 amino acids.

CDR3 sequence: CSVAAGGNTIYF. The CDR3 nucleotides are TGCAGCGTTGCTGCGGGGGGCAACACCATATATTTT. The genes are TRBV29-1 and TRBJ1-3, with a possible D match to TRBD1 (6 bases). The ends were cut back, 4 bases at V and 7 bases at J, with 11 bases in the middle. CDR1 is SQVTM, CDR2 ANQGSEA, per germline. The CDR3 covers 12 residues.

V is TRBV14 and J is TRBJ1-6; perhaps TRBD1 as D (6 bases). The CDR3 sequence is 15 residues long. Trimming took 2 bases from V and 9 from J, leaving 14 bases between them. Per germline, CDR1 SGHDN and CDR2 FVKESK. In nucleotides, the CDR3 is TGTGCCAGCAGCCAAAGCGTGACAGGCGGTTCACCCCTCCACTTT. Residues: CASSQSVTGGSPLHF.

On this clone itself: Other DNA sequences of this sample code for an identical CDR3. The chain employs TRBV7-8 and TRBJ2-1; 9 bases are shared with TRBD1. V lost 6 bases, J lost 6 bases, and 3 bases stayed unmatched. Germline lookup yields CDR1 SGHVS and CDR2 FQNEAQ. This CDR3 is 13 amino acids long. The DNA of the CDR3 is TGTGCCAGCAGTTTGGACAGGGGCAATGAGCAGTTCTTC. Translating gives CASSLDRGNEQFF.

The V gene is TRBV5-5, the J gene TRBJ2-1; TRBD2 agrees at 9 bases. The germline V gene encodes CDR1 SGHKS and CDR2 YYEKEE (reference sequence). The CDR3 extends over 15 amino acids. Trimming removed 1 base from V and 5 bases from J; junction bases left unmatched: 4. The CDR3 DNA reads TGTGCCAGCAGCTTGAGGGCGGGGGGGAACAATGAGCAGTTCTTC. Translating it yields CASSLRAGGNNEQFF.

The rearrangement links TRBV9 to TRBJ2-7; tentative D call: TRBD2 (6 bases). Germline CDR1 reads SGDLS; CDR2 reads YYNGEE. CDR3 length: 16 residues. Trimming took off 3 bases at V and 0 bases at J, with 16 bases between the two ends. In DNA, the CDR3 is TGTGCCAGCAGCGGTGACCGGGGGAAAAGCTCCTACGAGCAGTACTTC. Protein product: CASSGDRGKSSYEQYF.

The V gene is TRBV19, the J gene TRBJ2-1; 10 positions match TRBD1. The CDR3 consists of 16 residues. V dropped 0 bases and J dropped 12; count of bases not matched to a gene: 11. Germline values: CDR1 LNHDA, CDR2 SQIVND (reference sequence). DNA of the CDR3: TGTGCCAGTAGTATAGAGAGGGGGACAGGGGTAGGCGGGCAGTTCTTC. Translation: CASSIERGTGVGGQFF.

The chain combines TRBV3-1 (or the pseudogene TRBV3-2) with TRBJ2-1; TRBD2 matches at 8 bases. The CDR3 runs 17 residues. The V gene's germline CDR1 is LGHDT and CDR2 YNNKEL (reference sequence). Germline trimming cut 4 bases from V and 4 bases from J; bases unmatched to any gene: 12. CDR3 nucleotide sequence: TGTGCCAGCAGCCGAGGAAGCGGGGGTTCAACTTACAATGAGCAGTTCTTC. It encodes CASSRGSGGSTYNEQFF.

The chain uses TRBV29-1 and TRBJ1-1, with TRBD1 as a possible D gene (6 bases). The V and J ends lost 7 bases and 7 bases respectively, with 13 bases between them. This CDR3 is built from 11 residues. The V gene's germline CDR1 is SQVTM and CDR2 ANQGSEA. The CDR3 sequence is CSAGVFFEAFF. CDR3 DNA: TGCAGCGCAGGGGTCTTCTTTGAAGCTTTCTTT.

The J gene is TRBJ2-5, the V gene TRBV7-3, with 14 bases lining up with TRBD2. Per the germline V gene, CDR1 is SGHTA and CDR2 is FQGTGA. The J segment lost 1 base and the V segment lost 5 bases, leaving 3 bases of the junction unmatched. The CDR3 is 16 residues long. CDR3 loop: CASSKGTSGGQETQYF. The DNA for the CDR3 is TGTGCCAGCAGCAAAGGGACTAGCGGGGGCCAAGAGACCCAGTACTTC.

This clone was picked up one time. This chain joins TRBV5-5 and TRBJ2-3; D gene uncertain. Per germline, CDR1 SGHKS and CDR2 YYEKEE (reference sequence). The CDR3 has 15 amino acids. V dropped 4 bases and J dropped 3 bases, with 15 bases sitting between them. CDR3 sequence reads: CASSAYSNPTDTQYF. The CDR3 coding sequence is TGTGCCAGCAGCGCCTACTCTAACCCGACAGATACGCAGTATTTT.